This entry lists 23 T cell receptor beta chains sequenced from one sample in a study of blood T cell repertoires in COVID-19. TCRdb's table, derived via immunoSEQ multiplex PCR, lists solely in-frame clones and lacks some. The sample shows under 65,000 clones, about nine tenths of them seen only once. Sequenced: peripheral blood. Every receptor here comes from a woman older than 75 with COVID-19, enrolled during active disease.

The rearrangement links TRBV7-3 to TRBJ1-2; D might be TRBD1 (6 bases). The CDR3 has 13 amino acids. V was cut by 5 bases and J by 2 bases, with 9 bases left in between. The germline gives CDR1 SGHTA, CDR2 FQGTGA. The CDR3, as DNA: TGTGCCAGCAGCCGGGACACCAACTATGGCTACACCTTC. Its protein product is CASSRDTNYGYTF.

This clone has just one count. The chain is built from TRBV6-1 and TRBJ1-1, with D possibly matching TRBD1 (5 bases). In germline, CDR1 is MNHNS, CDR2 SASEGT. The CDR3 length is 12 residues. Trimming removed 0 bases at V and 11 bases at J, with 10 bases between. The CDR3 protein is CASSEAGLVAFF. The CDR3 DNA follows: TGTGCCAGCAGTGAAGCGGGACTTGTGGCTTTCTTT.

This rearrangement joins TRBV7-8 to TRBJ1-1; 8 bases are a match to TRBD1. V shed 5 bases, J shed 1 base, and the junction held 6 bases outside the gene matches. This CDR3 is built from 15 residues. The germline V gene has CDR1 SGHVS and CDR2 FQNEAQ. Here the CDR3 reads CASSPRTGWNTEAFF. CDR3 in DNA: TGTGCCAGCAGCCCGAGGACAGGGTGGAACACTGAAGCTTTCTTT. The full variable domain, rest sourced from reference TRBV7-8 and TRBJ1-1, is GAGVSQSPRYKVAKRGQDVALRCDPISGHVSLFWYQQALGQGPEFLTYFQNEAQLDKSGLPSDRFFAERPEGSVSTLKIQRTQQEDSAVYLCASSPRTGWNTEAFFGQGTRLTVV.

The chain uses TRBV11-2 and TRBJ2-5, with 7 bases aligning to TRBD2. The germline V gene encodes CDR1 SGHAT and CDR2 FQNNGV. With V trimmed by 1 base and J by 5 bases, 13 bases remained unmatched. This CDR3 has 17 amino acids. CDR3 sequence (DNA): TGTGCCAGCAGCTTAGGCACAGGTGGGGGAGGGTGGGAGACCCAGTACTTC. Amino acid sequence: CASSLGTGGGGWETQYF.

The genes are TRBV7-9 and TRBJ2-5; the match to TRBD1 covers 10 bases. V lost 4 bases to trimming and J lost 2 bases; unmatched junction nucleotides: 7. This CDR3 contains 16 residues. The germline V gene has CDR1 SEHNR and CDR2 FQNEAQ (reference sequence). The CDR3 nucleotides are TGTGCCAGCAGCTCATTGGGACAGGGGCATCAAGAGACCCAGTACTTC. Encoded protein: CASSSLGQGHQETQYF. Full variable domain (remainder filled in from reference TRBV7-9 and TRBJ2-5): DTGVSQNPRHKITKRGQNVTFRCDPISEHNRLYWYRQTLGQGPEFLTYFQNEAQLEKSRLLSDRFSAERPKGSFSTLEIQRTEQGDSAMYLCASSSLGQGHQETQYFGPGTRLLVL.

This chain joins TRBV21-1 and TRBJ2-1; the table calls TRBD2, which could not be checked here. TRBV21-1 is a documented pseudogene. The CDR3 is made up of 18 amino acids. The CDR3 coding sequence is TGTGCCAGCAGACCCAGGACTAGCGGAAAGTTCTCCTACAATGAGCAGTTCTTC. This sequence encodes CASRPRTSGKFSYNEQFF.

The sample holds one count of this clone. V usage is TRBV4-1 and J usage is TRBJ1-2; possible D gene TRBD1, 5 bases. Trimming removed 6 bases from V and 0 bases from J, with 14 bases in between. The germline V gene encodes CDR1 MGHRA and CDR2 YSYEKL. The CDR3 is made up of 15 amino acids. CDR3 bases: TGCGCCAGCAGACTCCAGACAGAAGCTAACTATGGCTACACCTTC. The encoded protein is CASRLQTEANYGYTF.

This chain links TRBV27 with TRBJ2-3; a possible D gene is TRBD2 (6 bases). V was pared by 6 bases and J by 5 bases, with 18 bases between. Per germline, CDR1 MNHEY and CDR2 SMNVEV (reference sequence). The CDR3 is 15 residues long. CDR3 bases: TGTGCCAGCAGCCCCACGTGGGACTTAAGAGATACGCAGTATTTT. Its translation: CASSPTWDLRDTQYF.

This clone was counted a single time. The CDR3 sequence: CSALHAEKLFF. For the CDR3, the DNA is TGCAGTGCCCTCCATGCGGAAAAACTGTTTTTT. The chain is built from TRBV20-1 and TRBJ1-4; D not resolved. V was clipped by 6 bases and J by 8 bases, with 10 bases between them. Germline assignment: CDR1 DFQATT and CDR2 SNEGSKA (reference sequence). This CDR3 is 11 amino acids long.

This clone showed up just once. The chain employs TRBV5-1 and TRBJ1-4; the D is unclear. Trimming shortened V by 4 bases and J by 2 bases, and 12 bases separated the two germline ends. The length of the CDR3 is 15 residues. Germline V lookup: CDR1 SGHRS, CDR2 YFSETQ. The CDR3 coding sequence is TGCGCCAGCAGCGAACAGACAAGTACTAATGAAAAACTGTTTTTT. The encoded protein is CASSEQTSTNEKLFF.

This clone was recorded a few times. The gene calls are TRBV6-1 and TRBJ2-7; D may be TRBD1 (5 bases). The CDR3 covers 14 residues. The V gene's germline CDR1 is MNHNS and CDR2 SASEGT. The V end lost 2 bases, the J end lost 0 bases, and 8 bases lay between the germline ends. The CDR3 protein is CASSEFGASYEQYF. The CDR3 nucleotides read TGTGCCAGCAGTGAATTTGGGGCCTCCTACGAGCAGTACTTC.

V gene TRBV29-1 combines with J gene TRBJ2-1; D is ambiguous. CDR3 size: 12 residues. Germline V gene sequence: CDR1 SQVTM, CDR2 ANQGSEA. Trimming shortened V by 0 bases and J by 10 bases, and 10 bases separated the two germline ends. CDR3 in DNA: TGCAGCGTTGAAGAAGGCAGGCCCGAGCAGTTCTTC. Translating it yields CSVEEGRPEQFF.

This clone was counted a single time. This chain joins TRBV5-6 and TRBJ2-5; no clear D gene. Germline CDR1 SGHDT, CDR2 YYEEEE. The V end was cut by 0 bases, the J end by 2 bases, with 8 bases between. The CDR3 covers 14 residues. In DNA form, the CDR3 reads TGTGCCAGCAGCTTGGGATCTAGACAAGAGACCCAGTACTTC. Protein product: CASSLGSRQETQYF.

This chain connects TRBV6-5 to TRBJ2-7; 12 nucleotides line up with TRBD2. CDR1 and CDR2 from the germline V gene are MNHEY and SVGAGI. The length of the CDR3 is 14 residues. The V and J ends lost 7 bases and 9 bases, in that order; junction bases with no gene match: 10. The CDR3 is CASTRLAGEGGQYF. The CDR3 DNA is TGTGCCAGCACCCGACTAGCGGGGGAGGGGGGGCAGTACTTC.

This sequence joins TRBV30 and TRBJ2-2; D is possibly TRBD2 (6 bases). This CDR3 spans 14 amino acids. From germline, CDR1 is GTSNPN and CDR2 SVGIG (reference sequence). The V and J ends lost 1 base and 5 bases respectively, with 11 bases between them. The CDR3 coding sequence is TGTGCCTGGAGTGAGCTGGGGGGTACCGGGGAGCTGTTTTTT. It translates to CAWSELGGTGELFF.

This clone has just one count. This chain joins TRBV2 and TRBJ2-7; 9 nucleotides match TRBD1. The V gene's germline CDR1 is SNHLY and CDR2 FYNNEI. V lost 5 bases, J lost 7 bases, and 6 bases stayed unmatched. This CDR3 has 13 residues. The chain's CDR3 is CASSTVGQGEQYF. The CDR3 DNA follows: TGTGCCAGCAGTACCGTGGGACAGGGAGAGCAGTACTTC.

In its sample, this clone was seen once. V is TRBV30 and J is TRBJ1-6, with D perhaps TRBD1 (5 bases). V lost 2 bases, J lost 7 bases, and 9 bases lay in between. Germline-derived CDR1 and CDR2 are GTSNPN and SVGIG (reference sequence). This CDR3 has 13 amino acids. The CDR3 loop reads CAWSRGENSPLHF. DNA of the CDR3: TGTGCCTGGAGTCGGGGGGAAAATTCACCCCTCCACTTT.

This clone showed up just a few times. Distinct nucleotide sequences in the sample also encode this CDR3. The chain uses TRBV5-1 and TRBJ1-5; tentative D call: TRBD1 (6 bases). Trimming pared 4 bases from V and 6 bases from J, leaving 14 bases between. Germline V gene sequence: CDR1 SGHRS, CDR2 YFSETQ. The CDR3 is 14 residues long. The CDR3 sequence is CASSPTGGSQPQHF. In DNA, the CDR3 is TGCGCCAGCAGCCCGACAGGAGGAAGTCAGCCCCAGCATTTT.

The chain carries TRBV2 and TRBJ1-6; 10 nucleotides line up with TRBD1. This CDR3 has 16 residues. J gave up 5 bases and V 6 bases, and 7 bases lay outside the gene matches. CDR1 is SNHLY, CDR2 FYNNEI, per germline. CDR3 nucleotides: TGTGCCAGCAGGGCGACAGGGGGCGCTAATAATTCACCCCTCCACTTT. Translated: CASRATGGANNSPLHF. Based on the CDR3 plus reference TRBV2 and TRBJ1-6, the full variable domain is EPEVTQTPSHQVTQMGQEVILRCVPISNHLYFYWYRQILGQKVEFLVSFYNNEISEKSEIFDDQFSVERPDGSNFTLKIRSTKLEDSAMYFCASRATGGANNSPLHFGNGTRLTVT.

This chain connects TRBV4-2 to TRBJ2-3; 11 nucleotides match TRBD2. The CDR3 has 19 residues. The J segment lost 4 bases and the V segment lost 4 bases, leaving 16 bases of the junction unmatched. CDR1 and CDR2 (germline): LGHNA, YNFKEQ. The CDR3 reads CASSRAASGGRERADTQYF. DNA for the CDR3: TGTGCCAGCAGCCGCGCCGCTAGCGGGGGGAGAGAGCGCGCAGATACGCAGTATTTT.

V gene TRBV27 combines with J gene TRBJ1-2; 10 bases match TRBD1. Germline loops: CDR1 MNHEY, CDR2 SMNVEV (reference sequence). With 6 bases clipped from V and 6 bases from J, the junction kept 10 bases outside the gene matches. This CDR3 contains 15 residues. CDR3: CASRNTGQGYDGYTF. CDR3 DNA sequence: TGTGCCAGCAGGAACACGGGACAGGGGTACGATGGCTACACCTTC.

Written as DNA, the CDR3 is TGTGCCAGCAGCTTAGGAGTGGGCAGGGGAGATGGCTACACCTTC. Translation: CASSLGVGRGDGYTF. The chain recombines TRBV11-1 with TRBJ1-2; tentative D call: TRBD1 (6 bases). The CDR3 runs 15 residues. Germline CDR1 and CDR2: SGHAT and FQDESV (reference sequence). The ends were cut back, 1 base at V and 6 bases at J, with 15 bases in the middle.

A single count supports this clone. The V and J genes are TRBV5-1 and TRBJ2-3; no definite D call. The germline V and J ends were trimmed by 5 bases and 1 base, with 8 bases remaining between them. Germline CDR1 and CDR2: SGHRS and YFSETQ. The CDR3 has 13 amino acids. The CDR3 loop reads CASRVAGTDTQYF. In DNA form, the CDR3 reads TGCGCCAGCAGGGTAGCAGGCACAGATACGCAGTATTTT.